One sample yielded the 24 T cell receptor beta chains listed below, sequenced in a study of cytomegalovirus exposure and HLA in healthy donors. The PCR made use of 60 Vbeta and 13 Jbeta primers. This table comes from immunoSEQ multiplex PCR, and its TCRdb copy is limited to in-frame clones, with some not included. The sample carries around 140,000 clones, approximately 71% recorded once. Sequencing used PBMCs. The source is a woman in her sixties or seventies in good health and CMV-seronegative.

The rearrangement uses TRBV5-1 and TRBJ2-6; 9 nucleotides agree with TRBD1. V shed 0 bases, J shed 1 base, and the junction held 5 bases outside the gene matches. CDR1 and CDR2 from the germline V gene are SGHRS and YFSETQ. The CDR3 consists of 18 residues. CDR3 sequence: CASSLVQGAGSGANVLTF. As DNA, the CDR3 is TGCGCCAGCAGCTTGGTACAGGGGGCTGGGTCTGGGGCCAACGTCCTGACTTTC.

In DNA, the CDR3 is TGTGCCAGCATCCCGGGACAGGGCGCCGGGGAGCTGTTTTTT. It is translated as CASIPGQGAGELFF. This chain uses TRBV6-1 with TRBJ2-2; 9 bases fit TRBD1. J was trimmed by 6 bases and V by 7 bases; bases with no gene match: 6. This CDR3 has 14 residues. Germline V CDR1 and CDR2: MNHNS, SASEGT.

The rearrangement uses TRBV4-1 and TRBJ2-5; TRBD1 matches at 8 bases. The DNA end is more similar to TRBJ2-7, so the J call may be wrong. Germline CDR1 is MGHRA and CDR2 is YSYEKL. This CDR3 comprises 15 residues. The DNA of the CDR3 is TGCGCCAGCAGCCAAGTTCAGGGGGCTGCCTACGAGCAGTACTTC. Translation gives CASSQVQGAAYEQYF.

The chain joins TRBV6-6 to TRBJ2-1; 13 bases fit TRBD2. Looked up from germline, CDR1 is MNHNY and CDR2 is SVGAGI (reference sequence). The CDR3 has 15 amino acids. Trimming cost V 6 bases and J 7 bases; bases outside gene matches: 6. CDR3 sequence reads: CASRTLAGGWNEQFF. In DNA form, the CDR3 reads TGTGCCAGCAGAACACTAGCGGGAGGGTGGAATGAGCAGTTCTTC.

The genes are TRBV27 and TRBJ2-7, with D tentatively TRBD2 (5 bases). The CDR3 has 11 residues. The V and J ends lost 3 bases and 8 bases respectively, with 8 bases between them. Germline CDR1 reads MNHEY; CDR2 reads SMNVEV (reference sequence). CDR3 nucleotide sequence: TGTGCCAGCAGTTTTTCGGGGAAGCAGTACTTC. Translated, it gives CASSFSGKQYF.

The chain links TRBV5-8 to TRBJ1-5; D unclear. Germline CDR1 reads SGHTS; CDR2 reads YDEGEE. This CDR3 is built from 17 residues. Trimming cost V 0 bases and J 0 bases, with 13 bases left between them. The DNA of the CDR3 is TGTGCCAGCAGCTTGGGAGTTGGCGGTCCTAGCAATCAGCCCCAGCATTTT. As protein: CASSLGVGGPSNQPQHF.

This chain links TRBV9 with TRBJ2-3, with 9 bases that match TRBD2. This CDR3 contains 18 residues. Germline V gene sequence: CDR1 SGDLS, CDR2 YYNGEE. Losses at the gene ends were 4 bases for V and 2 bases for J; bases not matched to a gene: 14. Here the CDR3 reads CASSPTGIRGGDTDTQYF. The DNA for the CDR3 is TGTGCCAGCAGCCCAACCGGGATACGCGGGGGGGACACAGATACGCAGTATTTT.

This clone was detected once. This sequence joins TRBV15 and TRBJ1-4; D is possibly TRBD1 (5 bases). CDR3 length equals 16 residues. Per germline, CDR1 LNHNV and CDR2 YYDKDF (reference sequence). V dropped 6 bases and J dropped 8 bases, with 22 bases sitting between them. The CDR3 nucleotides are TGTGCCACCAGTTCGCCTGGGGCCAGGGCGACCGAAAAACTGTTTTTT. It encodes CATSSPGARATEKLFF.

V is TRBV27 and J is TRBJ1-2; D is unresolved. The CDR3 sequence is 14 residues long. Germline V gives CDR1 MNHEY, CDR2 SMNVEV (reference sequence). The V and J ends lost 3 bases and 4 bases respectively, with 12 bases between them. The DNA of the CDR3 is TGTGCCAGCAGTTTTAGAGGGCTCGGCTATGGCTACACCTTC. Residues: CASSFRGLGYGYTF.

The V gene is TRBV9, the J gene TRBJ2-3; tentatively, D is TRBD2 (5 bases). Germline V gene lookup returns CDR1 SGDLS and CDR2 YYNGEE. The CDR3 is 15 residues long. V was cut by 4 bases and J by 14 bases, with 26 bases left in between. This chain's CDR3 is CASSPASQTVIAPYF. CDR3 bases: TGTGCCAGCAGCCCAGCCTCACAGACGGTGATAGCGCCGTATTTT.

This clone has more than one count but fewer than ten. The J gene is TRBJ2-7, the V gene TRBV6-5; D is perhaps TRBD2 (5 bases). Germline CDR1 is MNHEY and CDR2 is SVGAGI. V was pared by 6 bases and J by 1 base, with 16 bases between. The CDR3 has 15 amino acids. CDR3 coding DNA: TGTGCCAGCAGCCTAACTAGTTTGGGATCCTACGAGCAGTACTTC. This gives the protein CASSLTSLGSYEQYF.

The J gene is TRBJ1-1, the V gene TRBV10-3; 9 bases fit TRBD1. Germline values: CDR1 ENHRY, CDR2 SYGVKD. J gave up 5 bases and V 6 bases, and 10 bases lay outside the gene matches. CDR3 length equals 15 residues. CDR3: CAISPGDRVGTEAFF. CDR3 coding DNA: TGTGCCATCAGCCCGGGGGACAGGGTCGGTACTGAAGCTTTCTTT.

The V and J genes are TRBV28 and TRBJ2-7; 8 bases align to TRBD1. V lost 6 bases and J lost 2; bases outside the gene matches: 6. This CDR3 has 14 amino acids. Germline assignment: CDR1 MDHEN and CDR2 SYDVKM. The CDR3 sequence is CASRTGQGPYEQYF. In nucleotides, the CDR3 is TGTGCCAGCAGAACTGGACAGGGTCCCTACGAGCAGTACTTC.

This rearrangement joins TRBV28 to TRBJ2-1, with TRBD2 matching 12 bases. The CDR3 loop spans 17 amino acids. V shed 4 bases and J 3 bases; nucleotides not matched to a gene: 7. Germline lookup yields CDR1 MDHEN and CDR2 SYDVKM. The CDR3 coding sequence is TGTGCCAGCAGTTCCTCTAGCGGGGGGGTTTACTACAATGAGCAGTTCTTC. The encoded protein is CASSSSSGGVYYNEQFF.

V is TRBV6-5 and J is TRBJ1-5, with a tentative D call TRBD1 (5 bases). The CDR3 consists of 15 residues. The germline gives CDR1 MNHEY, CDR2 SVGAGI. The germline V and J ends were trimmed by 6 bases and 1 base, with 13 bases remaining between them. The DNA of the CDR3 is TGTGCCAGCAGCCCCCAGGGAGGAAGCAATCAGCCCCAGCATTTT. This gives the protein CASSPQGGSNQPQHF.

The chain joins TRBV7-3 to TRBJ2-7; 9 nucleotides align to TRBD2. This CDR3 contains 16 residues. V was clipped by 1 base and J by 7 bases; unmatched bases: 11. The germline V gene has CDR1 SGHTA and CDR2 FQGTGA. CDR3 coding DNA: TGTGCCAGCAGCTTAAATAGCGGGAGTTCCCGGGGGGAGCAGTACTTC. Protein sequence: CASSLNSGSSRGEQYF.

The gene calls are TRBV5-4 and TRBJ2-3, with D perhaps TRBD2 (5 bases). V lost 4 bases and J 5 bases, leaving 17 bases between the germline ends. From germline, CDR1 is SGHNT and CDR2 YYREEE (reference sequence). The CDR3 runs to 15 residues. The CDR3 protein is CASSPRVGMEDTQYF. CDR3 sequence (DNA): TGTGCCAGCAGCCCCCGAGTCGGGATGGAAGATACGCAGTATTTT.

The chain couples TRBV28 to TRBJ2-5, with D maybe TRBD1 (6 bases). CDR1 is MDHEN, CDR2 SYDVKM, per germline. The CDR3 covers 14 residues. V lost 2 bases and J 2 bases, leaving 9 bases between the germline ends. CDR3 sequence: CASSLPGAQETQYF. The DNA of the CDR3 is TGTGCCAGCAGTTTACCAGGGGCTCAAGAGACCCAGTACTTC.

The CDR3 DNA reads TGTGCCAGTAGTCTGCTAGATCGGTATGGCTACACCTTC. This codes for CASSLLDRYGYTF. The chain is built from TRBV19 and TRBJ1-2; D remains ambiguous. Germline loops: CDR1 LNHDA, CDR2 SQIVND (reference sequence). The V gene lost 5 bases and the J gene lost 5 bases, with 12 bases spanning the gap. The CDR3 sequence is 13 residues long.

The chain joins TRBV6-1 to TRBJ2-5; possible D gene TRBD2, 6 bases. Germline assignment: CDR1 MNHNS and CDR2 SASEGT. This CDR3 spans 15 amino acids. V lost 4 bases, J lost 4 bases, and 16 bases lay in between. This CDR3 is CASSAVGGSLETQYF. CDR3 DNA sequence: TGTGCCAGCAGTGCCGTCGGGGGATCCTTAGAGACCCAGTACTTC.

The rearrangement joins TRBV27 to TRBJ2-2; 7 positions match TRBD2. CDR1 MNHEY and CDR2 SMNVEV come from the germline V gene (reference sequence). CDR3 size: 15 residues. V lost 6 bases to trimming and J lost 2 bases; unmatched junction nucleotides: 6. The CDR3 loop reads CASRPTSPNTGELFF. CDR3 DNA sequence: TGTGCCAGCAGACCGACTAGCCCAAACACCGGGGAGCTGTTTTTT.

The chain is built from TRBV27 and TRBJ2-5; 7 bases map to TRBD1. After removal of 5 bases from V and 2 bases from J, the junction contained 11 bases not matched to a gene. The CDR3 loop spans 16 amino acids. CDR1 and CDR2 (germline): MNHEY, SMNVEV (reference sequence). The CDR3 nucleotides read TGTGCCAGCAGTAGCATTACCCGGACAGGTCAAGAGACCCAGTACTTC. This codes for CASSSITRTGQETQYF.

The chain joins TRBV6-6 to TRBJ1-6, with D possibly matching TRBD1 (5 bases). This CDR3 contains 15 residues. CDR1 and CDR2 (germline): MNHNY, SVGAGI (reference sequence). Trimming removed 0 bases at V and 7 bases at J, with 10 bases between. The CDR3 nucleotides are TGTGCCAGCAGTTACTCCGGGGGTTGGAATTCACCCCTCCACTTT. Translating it yields CASSYSGGWNSPLHF.

V gene TRBV6-5 combines with J gene TRBJ2-1, with 9 bases lining up with TRBD1. CDR3 length: 15 residues. Trimming removed 7 bases from V and 5 bases from J; junction bases left unmatched: 9. The germline CDR1 and CDR2 sequences are MNHEY and SVGAGI. The CDR3 DNA sequence: TGTGCCAGCACGACCGGGACAGGGATTAACAATGAGCAGTTCTTC. Translated, it gives CASTTGTGINNEQFF.